The 22 T cell receptor beta chains below all came from one sample that was sequenced in a study of control samples from healthy donors and cancer patients. The assay was immunoSEQ multiplex PCR, and TCRdb's table has in-frame clones only and misses some. Of almost 85,000 clones listed, 65% to 90% are singletons. Sequencing was done on a sample of PBMCs. Every receptor here comes from a man in his sixties with head and neck cancer.

The chain recombines TRBV6-1 with TRBJ2-5; a weak D match, TRBD2 (6 bases). The DNA end is a closer match to TRBJ2-7, so the J assignment may be wrong. Germline V gene data show CDR1 as MNHNS and CDR2 as SASEGT. The CDR3 totals 17 residues. The CDR3 loop reads CASSEEGGEDGIYEQYF. CDR3 sequence (DNA): TGTGCCAGCAGTGAAGAGGGCGGGGAAGACGGAATTTACGAGCAGTACTTC.

The V gene is TRBV11-1, the J gene TRBJ1-4; weak D call: TRBD1 (6 bases). This CDR3 spans 15 amino acids. The V end lost 6 bases, the J end lost 1 base, and 12 bases lay between the germline ends. Germline V gives CDR1 SGHAT, CDR2 FQDESV (reference sequence). The CDR3 region has the DNA TGTGCCAGCAGACGAGAGGGGGGAACTAATGAAAAACTGTTTTTT. Translated: CASRREGGTNEKLFF. The full variable domain, rest sourced from reference TRBV11-1 and TRBJ1-4, is EAEVAQSPRYKITEKSQAVAFWCDPISGHATLYWYRQILGQGPELLVQFQDESVVDDSQLPKDRFSAERLKGVDSTLKIQPAELGDSAMYLCASRREGGTNEKLFFGSGTQLSVL.

The chain recombines TRBV19 with TRBJ1-3; D is uncertain. Germline V gene lookup returns CDR1 LNHDA and CDR2 SQIVND (reference sequence). CDR3 size: 15 residues. V was clipped by 4 bases and J by 0 bases, with 10 bases between them. The CDR3 nucleotides are TGTGCCAGTAGTACCATCGCAGGCTCTGGAAACACCATATATTTT. This codes for CASSTIAGSGNTIYF.

A remark on this clone: At one boundary the junction diverges from the germline segment, which might be a read error. The V call is TRBV7-6, the J call TRBJ1-6, with D unclear. Germline CDR1 and CDR2: SGHVS and FNYEAQ. The CDR3 contains 14 residues. For the CDR3, the DNA is TGTGCCAGCACCTTAGGAGGTTGGAATTCACCCCTCCACTTT. It specifies CASTLGGWNSPLHF.

The chain recombines TRBV27 with TRBJ1-2; a weak D match, TRBD1 (5 bases). Per germline, CDR1 MNHEY and CDR2 SMNVEV (reference sequence). Deletions cut 2 bases from V and 8 bases from J, with 21 bases between. This CDR3 has 16 amino acids. This chain's CDR3 is CASSLTRDRAQGGYTF. CDR3 in DNA: TGTGCCAGCAGTTTAACCCGGGACCGGGCCCAAGGGGGCTACACCTTC.

This clone showed up just a few times. This chain uses TRBV12-3 or TRBV12-4 with TRBJ1-1, with no clear D. This CDR3 spans 11 amino acids. Deletions cut 6 bases from V and 7 bases from J, with 9 bases between. CDR3 coding DNA: TGTGCCAGCAGAACCCAGCTTGAAGCTTTCTTT. The encoded protein is CASRTQLEAFF.

The rearrangement uses TRBV19 and TRBJ1-2; 7 nucleotides match TRBD1. The junction had 10 bases not matched to a gene; V was cut back by 4 bases and J by 8 bases. Germline values: CDR1 LNHDA, CDR2 SQIVND (reference sequence). The CDR3 loop spans 14 amino acids. CDR3 in amino acids: CASSTGQANVGYTF. The CDR3 DNA reads as TGTGCCAGTAGTACCGGACAGGCGAATGTAGGCTACACCTTC.

The V call is TRBV5-4, the J call TRBJ2-1; 10 bases are a match to TRBD2. Trimming took 0 bases from V and 5 from J; bases not matched to a gene: 5. Germline CDR1 is SGHNT and CDR2 is YYREEE (reference sequence). The CDR3 totals 16 residues. Here the CDR3 DNA reads TGTGCCAGCAGCTTGGGGCTAGCGGGAGTCCACAATGAGCAGTTCTTC. Translating it yields CASSLGLAGVHNEQFF.

The chain uses TRBV5-6 and TRBJ1-5; D gene unclear. With 5 bases removed from V and 1 base from J, the gap between germline ends came to 13 bases. This CDR3 region has 15 residues. Per the germline V gene, CDR1 is SGHDT and CDR2 is YYEEEE. This CDR3 reads CASSSATGSNQPQHF. Written as DNA, the CDR3 is TGTGCCAGCAGTTCGGCGACGGGGAGCAATCAGCCCCAGCATTTT. The full variable domain, rest sourced from reference TRBV5-6 and TRBJ1-5, is DAGVTQSPTHLIKTRGQQVTLRCSPKSGHDTVSWYQQALGQGPQFIFQYYEEEERQRGNFPDRFSGHQFPNYSSELNVNALLLGDSALYLCASSSATGSNQPQHFGDGTRLSIL.

The chain couples TRBV5-1 to TRBJ2-2; D might be TRBD1 (6 bases). Germline V gives CDR1 SGHRS, CDR2 YFSETQ. There are 14 residues in the CDR3. V was pared by 4 bases and J by 5 bases, with 12 bases between. In DNA, the CDR3 is TGCGCCAGCAGCCCTGGACAGATTACCGGGGAGCTGTTTTTT. Protein: CASSPGQITGELFF.

The rearrangement joins TRBV11-2 to TRBJ1-6, with D hard to call. Deletions cut 3 bases from V and 5 bases from J, with 8 bases between. Germline V gene lookup returns CDR1 SGHAT and CDR2 FQNNGV. The CDR3 runs 14 residues. CDR3 sequence reads: CASSFLRDNSPLHF. CDR3 coding DNA: TGTGCCAGCAGCTTCCTGCGAGATAATTCACCCCTCCACTTT.

The chain recombines TRBV11-2 with TRBJ1-2; no clear D gene. Germline loops: CDR1 SGHAT, CDR2 FQNNGV. V dropped 2 bases and J dropped 2 bases, with 12 bases sitting between them. CDR3 length equals 15 residues. The CDR3 loop is CASSLNIRNNYGYTF. The CDR3 nucleotides read TGTGCCAGCAGCTTAAATATCCGGAACAACTATGGCTACACCTTC.

The V gene is TRBV4-1, the J gene TRBJ1-6; 11 nucleotides match TRBD1. The CDR3 spans 18 residues. CDR1 is MGHRA and CDR2 is YSYEKL in the germline V gene. V lost 3 bases to trimming and J lost 9 bases; unmatched junction nucleotides: 13. CDR3: CASSQTQTGTGGFSPLHF. The CDR3 DNA follows: TGCGCCAGCAGCCAGACTCAGACCGGGACAGGGGGTTTTTCACCCCTCCACTTT.

CDR3 nucleotide sequence: TGTGCCAGCAGCCCACTGACCGTTTCACCCCTCCACTTT. Translating it yields CASSPLTVSPLHF. V is TRBV3-1 (or the pseudogene TRBV3-2) and J is TRBJ1-6; D not certain. The CDR3 consists of 13 residues. Trimming cost V 4 bases and J 9 bases, with 10 bases left between them. Germline loops: CDR1 LGHDT, CDR2 YNNKEL (reference sequence).

The chain uses TRBV5-1 and TRBJ2-3; D may be TRBD2 (6 bases). Germline CDR1 reads SGHRS; CDR2 reads YFSETQ. Trimming took 8 bases from V and 2 from J, leaving 12 bases between them. This CDR3 has 13 residues. The CDR3 protein is CASGDFYTDTQYF. The CDR3 DNA is TGCGCCAGTGGGGACTTCTACACAGATACGCAGTATTTT.

V is TRBV18 and J is TRBJ1-1; no clear D gene. From germline, CDR1 is KGHSH and CDR2 LQKENI. This CDR3 contains 14 residues. V lost 0 bases to trimming and J lost 7 bases, with 12 bases between them. The CDR3 DNA follows: TGTGCCAGCTCACCACCCGGTGCTCGGAGTGAAGCTTTCTTT. The encoded protein is CASSPPGARSEAFF.

The genes are TRBV21-1 and TRBJ1-3. TRBV21-1 is marked as a pseudogene. CDR3 length: 15 amino acids. In nucleotides, the CDR3 is TGTGCCAGCAGGATAGGACTAGTCACTGGAAACACCATATATTTT. This sequence encodes CASRIGLVTGNTIYF.

To note about this clone: An end of the junction does not agree with germline; a read error may underlie this. The chain employs TRBV7-7 and TRBJ2-2; D remains unclear. CDR3 size: 13 residues. CDR1 and CDR2 (germline): SSHAT, FNYEAQ (reference sequence). For the CDR3, the DNA is TGTGCTAGCAGCTTGGGGAACACCGGGGAGCTGTTTTTT. It encodes CASSLGNTGELFF. Based on the CDR3 plus reference TRBV7-7 and TRBJ2-2, the full variable domain is GAGVSQSPRYKVTKRGQDVTLRCDPISSHATLYWYQQALGQGPEFLTYFNYEAQPDKSGLPSDRFSAERPEGSISTLTIQRTEQRDSAMYRCASSLGNTGELFFGEGSRLTVL.

The chain employs TRBV9 and TRBJ1-1; 8 nucleotides align to TRBD1. CDR3 length: 15 residues. Germline CDR1 reads SGDLS; CDR2 reads YYNGEE. V was pared by 4 bases and J by 6 bases, with 11 bases of the junction left unmatched. CDR3 coding DNA: TGTGCCAGCAGCCGGGACAGGAGGCGAGGAGCTGAAGCTTTCTTT. Protein product: CASSRDRRRGAEAFF.

The chain is built from TRBV10-1 and TRBJ1-1, with TRBD1 as a possible D gene (5 bases). There are 13 residues in the CDR3. In germline, CDR1 is WNHNN, CDR2 SYGVQD (reference sequence). V dropped 3 bases and J dropped 1 base, with 6 bases sitting between them. CDR3 bases: TGCGCCAGCAGTGACCAGGGGAACACTGAAGCTTTCTTT. This gives the protein CASSDQGNTEAFF.

The chain recombines TRBV19 with TRBJ2-1; a weak D match, TRBD2 (5 bases). Germline CDR1 and CDR2: LNHDA and SQIVND (reference sequence). The V end lost 0 bases, the J end lost 10 bases, and 10 bases lay between the germline ends. This CDR3 comprises 13 residues. Here the CDR3 reads CASSIEGLAEQFF. In DNA form, the CDR3 reads TGTGCCAGTAGTATAGAAGGGCTAGCAGAGCAGTTCTTC.

Comment on this clone: The same CDR3 is also encoded by other DNA sequences in this sample. The rearrangement joins TRBV12-3 or TRBV12-4 to TRBJ2-7; the D gene is possibly TRBD2 (6 bases). V lost 7 bases, J lost 6 bases, and 16 bases lay in between. There are 13 residues in the CDR3. DNA for the CDR3: TGTGCCAGCATCTTATTCGGGACTCCCGAGCAGTACTTC. This encodes CASILFGTPEQYF.